These 17 T cell receptor beta chains were sequenced from one sample in a study of blood T cell repertoires in COVID-19. Sequenced by immunoSEQ multiplex PCR; TCRdb stores in-frame clones only, minus some. The data show over 450,000 clones, roughly 89% seen once. Sequenced sample: peripheral blood. The receptors originated from a man between 18 and 35 years old with COVID-19, enrolled during active disease.

The chain employs TRBV5-1 and TRBJ1-4; D is uncertain. CDR1 is SGHRS, CDR2 YFSETQ, per germline. This CDR3 comprises 15 residues. V lost 0 bases and J lost 4, with 10 bases in between. CDR3 DNA sequence: TGCGCCAGCAGCTTGGCGGGGATAGGTAATGAAAAACTGTTTTTT. As protein: CASSLAGIGNEKLFF. Full variable domain (remainder filled in from reference TRBV5-1 and TRBJ1-4): KAGVTQTPRYLIKTRGQQVTLSCSPISGHRSVSWYQQTPGQGLQFLFEYFSETQRNKGNFPGRFSGRQFSNSRSEMNVSTLELGDSALYLCASSLAGIGNEKLFFGSGTQLSVL.

The genes are TRBV28 and TRBJ2-7; TRBD2 might be the D (6 bases). CDR1 and CDR2 from the germline V gene are MDHEN and SYDVKM. This CDR3 has 14 residues. V shed 8 bases and J shed 3 bases, with 17 bases lying between them. CDR3 sequence (DNA): TGTGCCAGCCGGAAGGCCACGGGACTCTACGAGCAGTACTTC. Protein: CASRKATGLYEQYF.

The rearrangement links TRBV11-3 to TRBJ2-7; 8 positions agree with TRBD1. The CDR3 contains 12 residues. Germline V gene sequence: CDR1 SGHNT, CDR2 YENEEA. The trim removed 6 bases at V and 4 bases at J, leaving 2 bases unmatched. CDR3 region: CASSTGGYEQYF. The CDR3 DNA sequence: TGTGCCAGCAGTACAGGGGGTTACGAGCAGTACTTC.

This sequence joins TRBV3-1 (or the pseudogene TRBV3-2) and TRBJ2-5; D might be TRBD1 (6 bases). Trimming took 3 bases from V and 7 from J, leaving 18 bases between them. This CDR3 region has 15 residues. Germline V gives CDR1 LGHDT, CDR2 YNNKEL (reference sequence). CDR3 DNA: TGTGCCAGCAGCCAGGGGGACACTTGGATTCGGACCCAGTACTTC. Amino acid sequence: CASSQGDTWIRTQYF.

J is TRBJ1-3 and V is TRBV11-3; D call uncertain. V was shortened by 3 bases and J by 0 bases, with 9 bases between the two germline ends. Germline V lookup: CDR1 SGHNT, CDR2 YENEEA. This CDR3 comprises 15 residues. The CDR3 loop is CASSFPTSSGNTIYF. CDR3 bases: TGTGCCAGCAGCTTTCCGACAAGCTCTGGAAACACCATATATTTT.

The chain couples TRBV5-1 to TRBJ1-6; the match to TRBD1 covers 9 bases. The germline V gene encodes CDR1 SGHRS and CDR2 YFSETQ. There are 15 residues in the CDR3. V lost 3 bases to trimming and J lost 10 bases; unmatched junction nucleotides: 8. For the CDR3, the DNA is TGCGCCAGCAGCTGGGGGGGGACAGGGCAATCACCCCTCCACTTT. It translates to CASSWGGTGQSPLHF.

The chain is built from TRBV3-1 (or the pseudogene TRBV3-2) and TRBJ1-1; 8 positions match TRBD1. This CDR3 has 14 residues. The trim removed 5 bases at V and 10 bases at J, leaving 12 bases unmatched. CDR1 and CDR2 (germline): LGHDT, YNNKEL (reference sequence). The DNA of the CDR3 is TGTGCCAGCAGCTCGCGGACAGGGTTGGTTGGAGCTTTCTTT. Its translation is CASSSRTGLVGAFF.

V gene TRBV9 combines with J gene TRBJ2-2; a weak D match, TRBD1 (6 bases). CDR3 length equals 14 residues. The germline V and J ends were trimmed by 4 bases and 6 bases, with 13 bases remaining between them. In germline, CDR1 is SGDLS, CDR2 YYNGEE. CDR3 bases: TGTGCCAGCAGCTCCAGGGGCCGGGCCGGGGAGCTGTTTTTT. Protein product: CASSSRGRAGELFF.

The chain joins TRBV14 to TRBJ2-2; tentative D call: TRBD2 (5 bases). Germline V CDR1 and CDR2: SGHDN, FVKESK. The V gene lost 4 bases and the J gene lost 4 bases, with 13 bases spanning the gap. The CDR3 loop spans 15 amino acids. Here the CDR3 reads CASSLLVRSTGELFF. CDR3 DNA: TGTGCCAGCAGCCTACTAGTAAGATCCACCGGGGAGCTGTTTTTT.

The V and J genes are TRBV2 and TRBJ2-2; D ambiguous. The CDR3 runs 14 residues. In germline, CDR1 is SNHLY, CDR2 FYNNEI. V lost 9 bases to trimming and J lost 1 base, with 12 bases between them. CDR3 in DNA: TGTGCCAGGCAGGATGACCAGAACACCGGGGAGCTGTTTTTT. As protein: CARQDDQNTGELFF.

The V call is TRBV7-9, the J call TRBJ2-3; no clear D gene. The germline V and J ends were trimmed by 6 bases and 10 bases, with 11 bases remaining between them. CDR1 is SEHNR and CDR2 is FQNEAQ in the germline V gene (reference sequence). The CDR3 has 11 residues. The CDR3 bases are TGTGCCAGCAGTGACTCTCACGCGCAGTATTTT. Translation: CASSDSHAQYF.

The CDR3 bases are TGCGCCAGCAGCCCGGGGGAAAGAGGCTATGGCTACACCTTC. Encoded protein: CASSPGERGYGYTF. The chain carries TRBV5-1 and TRBJ1-2, with a tentative D call TRBD1 (5 bases). The germline V gene encodes CDR1 SGHRS and CDR2 YFSETQ. CDR3 length equals 14 residues. V lost 4 bases and J lost 4, with 14 bases in between.

This clone has just one count. The chain carries TRBV3-1 (or the pseudogene TRBV3-2) and TRBJ1-2, with 10 bases aligning to TRBD1. V trimming: 1 base; J trimming: 8 bases; junction bases outside the gene matches: 4. The length of the CDR3 is 14 residues. Germline CDR1 LGHDT, CDR2 YNNKEL (reference sequence). Here the CDR3 reads CASSQGGTGVGYTF. The CDR3 DNA follows: TGTGCCAGCAGCCAAGGAGGGACAGGGGTCGGCTACACCTTC.

This clone has a single count. J is TRBJ2-7 and V is TRBV30, with TRBD2 identical over 9 bases. Per germline, CDR1 GTSNPN and CDR2 SVGIG (reference sequence). Trimming cost V 3 bases and J 1 base; bases outside gene matches: 7. CDR3 length equals 15 residues. CDR3 sequence: CAWSPSLAGSYEQYF. DNA of the CDR3: TGTGCCTGGAGCCCAAGTCTAGCGGGGTCCTACGAGCAGTACTTC.

The chain joins TRBV5-1 to TRBJ2-7; 9 nucleotides align to TRBD2. The CDR3 has 14 amino acids. Germline assignment: CDR1 SGHRS and CDR2 YFSETQ. J gave up 3 bases and V 7 bases, and 8 bases lay outside the gene matches. CDR3 sequence (DNA): TGCGCCAGCTCCCTAGCGGGACCCTTCTACGAGCAGTACTTC. Protein sequence: CASSLAGPFYEQYF.

V and J are TRBV6-6 and TRBJ1-2; D not resolved. The CDR3 is 16 residues long. The V end was cut by 2 bases, the J end by 4 bases, with 17 bases between. CDR1 is MNHNY, CDR2 SVGAGI, per germline (reference sequence). CDR3 loop: CASSYQAARNSYGYTF. CDR3 in DNA: TGTGCCAGCAGTTACCAAGCGGCCAGAAACTCCTATGGCTACACCTTC.

The chain carries TRBV30 and TRBJ1-1, with 9 bases that match TRBD1. J lost 1 base, V lost 3 bases, and 3 bases had no gene match. CDR1 GTSNPN and CDR2 SVGIG come from the germline V gene (reference sequence). This CDR3 region has 14 residues. The CDR3 coding sequence is TGTGCCTGGAGGGACAGGGGAGGGAACACTGAAGCTTTCTTT. The encoded protein is CAWRDRGGNTEAFF.